A single sample is the source of the 9 T cell receptor beta chains below, sequenced in a study of blood T cells in healthy people across ages (dated by TCRdb to about 2015). Library method: 5' RACE. TCRdb names Illumina HiSeq 2500 as the instrument used. A second PCR of roughly 7 to 12 cycles was run with a J-beta primer mix and a sample-barcoded 5' primer. TCRdb took the public reads, trimmed them with fastp at Q25, ran MiXCR for clone calling and kept in-frame beta chains. Rows are combined by CDR3 protein, so each entry shows the most common genes and DNA. For this sample there are about 1,000,000 distinct CDR3 sequences; less than 50% appear just once. Under 20% of the sample is held by the ten biggest clonotypes. The source material was blood. These receptors all stem from a woman between 55 and 75 years old in good health.

A single count supports this clonotype. V gene TRBV7-9 combines with J gene TRBJ2-4; D not resolved. The CDR3 has 18 residues. The germline gives CDR1 SEHNR, CDR2 FQNEAQ (reference sequence). V lost 5 bases and J lost 0, with 20 bases in between. This CDR3 is CASSLLGFGDLAKNIQYF. The CDR3 DNA reads as TGTGCCAGCAGCCTTCTTGGGTTCGGAGACCTAGCCAAAAACATTCAGTACTTC.

The chain couples TRBV28 to TRBJ2-1; 9 bases fit TRBD2. The germline V gene has CDR1 MDHEN and CDR2 SYDVKM. The CDR3 contains 15 residues. Trimming cost V 7 bases and J 4 bases; bases outside gene matches: 8. The CDR3 DNA reads as TGTGCCAGCACCAAACTGACTAGCGGATACAATGAGCAGTTCTTC. It codes for CASTKLTSGYNEQFF.

The V gene is TRBV27, the J gene TRBJ2-3; 10 nucleotides line up with TRBD2. The CDR3 is 16 residues long. V trimming: 5 bases; J trimming: 3 bases; junction bases outside the gene matches: 8. Germline lookup yields CDR1 MNHEY and CDR2 SMNVEV (reference sequence). The CDR3 bases are TGTGCCAGCAGTACCGCGCTAGCGGGAGTAACAGATACGCAGTATTTT. Translating it yields CASSTALAGVTDTQYF.

The chain combines TRBV18 with TRBJ1-1; D is undetermined. Germline assignment: CDR1 KGHSH and CDR2 LQKENI. V lost 5 bases and J 3 bases, leaving 10 bases between the germline ends. This CDR3 comprises 13 residues. The DNA of the CDR3 is TGTGCCAGCTCAAAAAGAGAAGACACTGAAGCTTTCTTT. Encoded protein: CASSKREDTEAFF. The variable domain in full, with the rest retrieved from reference TRBV18 and TRBJ1-1, is NAGVMQNPRHLVRRRGQEARLRCSPMKGHSHVYWYRQLPEEGLKFMVYLQKENIIDESGMPKERFSAEFPKEGPSILRIQQVVRGDSAAYFCASSKREDTEAFFGQGTRLTVV.

In its sample, this clonotype was seen a few times. V and J are TRBV29-1 and TRBJ1-1; D is unresolved. Germline CDR1 reads SQVTM; CDR2 reads ANQGSEA. V was shortened by 2 bases and J by 3 bases, with 16 bases between the two germline ends. The CDR3 loop spans 15 amino acids. The chain's CDR3 is CSVEREGLRDTEAFF. Here the CDR3 DNA reads TGCAGCGTTGAAAGGGAGGGTCTGAGGGACACTGAAGCTTTCTTT.

As regards this clonotype: One junction end does not reproduce the germline sequence, and a read error may be involved. This chain uses TRBV3-1 with TRBJ2-7; 7 bases are shared with TRBD2. CDR1 and CDR2 (germline): LGHDT, YNNKEL (reference sequence). The CDR3 is 13 amino acids. This CDR3 reads CASSQARTSERYF. CDR3 DNA sequence: TGTGCCAGCAGCCAAGCCCGCACTAGCGAGCGGTACTTC.

The chain carries TRBV6-4 and TRBJ1-5; D gene ambiguous. Trimming stripped 6 bases from V and 5 bases from J, with 20 bases between. Germline-derived CDR1 and CDR2 are MRHNA and SNTAGT. The length of the CDR3 is 16 residues. In nucleotides, the CDR3 is TGTGCCAGCAGCCCCAGCGGAGGTCTTGGCGATCAGCCCCAGCATTTT. Its translation: CASSPSGGLGDQPQHF.

This clonotype was counted at least ten times. The chain joins TRBV4-2 to TRBJ2-5; TRBD2 agrees at 8 bases. Germline lookup yields CDR1 LGHNA and CDR2 YNFKEQ. The CDR3 covers 17 residues. V was clipped by 2 bases and J by 0 bases; unmatched bases: 8. CDR3 sequence reads: CASSQRGRSGNQETQYF. CDR3 DNA: TGTGCCAGCAGCCAACGCGGGCGTAGCGGGAACCAAGAGACCCAGTACTTC.

This clonotype was detected only a few times. V usage is TRBV4-2 and J usage is TRBJ1-4; possibly TRBD1 for D (5 bases). The germline V gene encodes CDR1 LGHNA and CDR2 YNFKEQ. The CDR3 is 15 amino acids. V lost 0 bases and J lost 7, with 12 bases in between. The CDR3 DNA sequence: TGTGCCAGCAGCCAAGACCCGGGACGGATTGAAAAACTGTTTTTT. As protein: CASSQDPGRIEKLFF.